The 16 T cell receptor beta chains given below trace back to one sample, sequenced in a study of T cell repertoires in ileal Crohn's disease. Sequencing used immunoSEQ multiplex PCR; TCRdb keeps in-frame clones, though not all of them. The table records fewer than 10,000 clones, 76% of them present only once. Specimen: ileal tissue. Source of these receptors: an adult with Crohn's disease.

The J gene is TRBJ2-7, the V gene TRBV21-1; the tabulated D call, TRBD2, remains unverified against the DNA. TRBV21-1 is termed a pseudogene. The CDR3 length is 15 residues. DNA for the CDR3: TGTGCCAGCATAGAAGCGGGGGGCCTCTCCTACGAGCAGTACTTC. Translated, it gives CASIEAGGLSYEQYF.

This chain's CDR3 is CASSQAEYSPLHF. CDR3 DNA sequence: TGTGCCAGCAGCCAAGCTGAGTATTCACCCCTCCACTTT. This chain links TRBV4-2 with TRBJ1-6; D unclear. Germline V gene lookup returns CDR1 LGHNA and CDR2 YNFKEQ. The V and J ends lost 1 base and 8 bases respectively, with 6 bases between them. CDR3 length: 13 amino acids.

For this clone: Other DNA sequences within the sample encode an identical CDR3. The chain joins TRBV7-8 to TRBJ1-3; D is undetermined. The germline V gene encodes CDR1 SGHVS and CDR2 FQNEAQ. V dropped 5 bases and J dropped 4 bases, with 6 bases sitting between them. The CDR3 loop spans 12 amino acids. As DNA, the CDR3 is TGTGCCAGCAGCCCCTCGGGAAACACCATATATTTT. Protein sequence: CASSPSGNTIYF. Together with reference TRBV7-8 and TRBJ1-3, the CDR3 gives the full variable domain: GAGVSQSPRYKVAKRGQDVALRCDPISGHVSLFWYQQALGQGPEFLTYFQNEAQLDKSGLPSDRFFAERPEGSVSTLKIQRTQQEDSAVYLCASSPSGNTIYFGEGSWLTVV.

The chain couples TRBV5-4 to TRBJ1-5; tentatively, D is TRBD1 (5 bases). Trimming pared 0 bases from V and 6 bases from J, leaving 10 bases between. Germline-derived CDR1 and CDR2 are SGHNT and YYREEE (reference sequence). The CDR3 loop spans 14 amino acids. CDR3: CASSLVRVGQPQHF. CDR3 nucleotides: TGTGCCAGCAGCTTGGTCAGGGTTGGTCAGCCCCAGCATTTT.

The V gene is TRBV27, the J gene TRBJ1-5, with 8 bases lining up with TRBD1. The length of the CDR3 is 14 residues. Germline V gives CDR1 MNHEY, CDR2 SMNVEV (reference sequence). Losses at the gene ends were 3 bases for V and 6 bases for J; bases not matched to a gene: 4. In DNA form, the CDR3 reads TGTGCCAGCAGTTTCAGGGGGCGATCTCAGCCCCAGCATTTT. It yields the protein CASSFRGRSQPQHF.

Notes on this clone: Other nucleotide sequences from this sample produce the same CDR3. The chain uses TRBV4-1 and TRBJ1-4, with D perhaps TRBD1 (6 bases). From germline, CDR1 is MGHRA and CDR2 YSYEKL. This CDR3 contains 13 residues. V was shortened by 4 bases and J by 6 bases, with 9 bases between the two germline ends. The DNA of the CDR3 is TGCGCCAGCAGCCTACAGGGCGATGAAAAACTGTTTTTT. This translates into CASSLQGDEKLFF.

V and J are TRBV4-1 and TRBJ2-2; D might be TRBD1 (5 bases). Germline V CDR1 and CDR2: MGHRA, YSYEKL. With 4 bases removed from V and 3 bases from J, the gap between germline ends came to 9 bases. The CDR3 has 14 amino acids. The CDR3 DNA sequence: TGCGCCAGCAGCCCCGACAGAGACACCGGGGAGCTGTTTTTT. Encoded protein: CASSPDRDTGELFF.

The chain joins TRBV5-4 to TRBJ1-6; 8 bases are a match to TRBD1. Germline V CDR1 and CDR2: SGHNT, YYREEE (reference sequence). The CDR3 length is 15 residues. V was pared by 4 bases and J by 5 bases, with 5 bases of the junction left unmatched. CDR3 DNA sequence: TGTGCCAGCAGCCCAGACAGGGGCCATAATTCACCCCTCCACTTT. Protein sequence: CASSPDRGHNSPLHF.

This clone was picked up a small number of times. CDR3 sequence (DNA): TGTGCCAGCAAAATTACTAGCGGGAACTCCTACGAGCAGTACTTC. Residues: CASKITSGNSYEQYF. The gene calls are TRBV6-1 and TRBJ2-7; TRBD2 matches at 10 bases. Trimming at V came to 7 bases and at J to 0 bases, leaving 6 bases not matched to a gene. The CDR3 has 15 amino acids. CDR1 MNHNS and CDR2 SASEGT come from the germline V gene.

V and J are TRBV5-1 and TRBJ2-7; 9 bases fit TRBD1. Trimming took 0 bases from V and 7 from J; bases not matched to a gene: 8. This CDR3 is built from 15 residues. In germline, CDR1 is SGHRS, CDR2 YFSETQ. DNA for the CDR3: TGCGCCAGCAGCTTGGGTGTACAGGGGGCAAGGGAGCAGTACTTC. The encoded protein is CASSLGVQGAREQYF.

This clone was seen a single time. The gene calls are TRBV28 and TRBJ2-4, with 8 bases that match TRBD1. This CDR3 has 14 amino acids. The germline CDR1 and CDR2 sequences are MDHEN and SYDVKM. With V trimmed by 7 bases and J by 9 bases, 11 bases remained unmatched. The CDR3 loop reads CASTVDRGRSIQYF. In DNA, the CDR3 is TGTGCCAGCACCGTTGACAGGGGTCGAAGCATTCAGTACTTC.

CDR3 sequence (DNA): TGTGCCAGCAGCCTTAAAAGGTCCCCGGGACAGGGTACAGATACGCAGTATTTT. Protein: CASSLKRSPGQGTDTQYF. The V gene is TRBV4-2, the J gene TRBJ2-3; 9 nucleotides align to TRBD1. V gave up 4 bases and J gave up 3 bases; unmatched junction bases: 14. Germline-derived CDR1 and CDR2 are LGHNA and YNFKEQ. This CDR3 is 18 amino acids long.

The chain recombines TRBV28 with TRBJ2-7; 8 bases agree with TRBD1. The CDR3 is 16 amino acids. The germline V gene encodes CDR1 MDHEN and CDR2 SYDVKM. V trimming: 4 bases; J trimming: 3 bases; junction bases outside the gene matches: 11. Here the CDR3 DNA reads TGTGCCAGCAGTTCTGGATTCGGACAGGGCTACTACGAGCAGTACTTC. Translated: CASSSGFGQGYYEQYF.

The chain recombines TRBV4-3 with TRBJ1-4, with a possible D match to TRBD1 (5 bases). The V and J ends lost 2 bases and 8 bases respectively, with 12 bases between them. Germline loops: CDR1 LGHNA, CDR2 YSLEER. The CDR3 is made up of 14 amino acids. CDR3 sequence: CASSQRGGMEKLFF. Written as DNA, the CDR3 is TGCGCCAGCAGCCAACGGGGGGGTATGGAAAAACTGTTTTTT.

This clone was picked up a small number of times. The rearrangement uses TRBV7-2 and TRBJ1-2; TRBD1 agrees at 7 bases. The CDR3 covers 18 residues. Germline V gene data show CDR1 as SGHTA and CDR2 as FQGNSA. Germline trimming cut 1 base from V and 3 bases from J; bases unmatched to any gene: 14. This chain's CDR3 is CASSLGRNRGVRYYGYTF. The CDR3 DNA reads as TGTGCCAGCAGCTTAGGACGGAACAGGGGAGTTAGGTACTATGGCTACACCTTC.

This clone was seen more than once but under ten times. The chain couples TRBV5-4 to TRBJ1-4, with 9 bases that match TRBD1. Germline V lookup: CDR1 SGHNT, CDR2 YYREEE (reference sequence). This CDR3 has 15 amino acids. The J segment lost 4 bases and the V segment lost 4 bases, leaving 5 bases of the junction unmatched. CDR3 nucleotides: TGTGCCAGCAGCATCGGGACAGGGCTTAATGAAAAACTGTTTTTT. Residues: CASSIGTGLNEKLFF.